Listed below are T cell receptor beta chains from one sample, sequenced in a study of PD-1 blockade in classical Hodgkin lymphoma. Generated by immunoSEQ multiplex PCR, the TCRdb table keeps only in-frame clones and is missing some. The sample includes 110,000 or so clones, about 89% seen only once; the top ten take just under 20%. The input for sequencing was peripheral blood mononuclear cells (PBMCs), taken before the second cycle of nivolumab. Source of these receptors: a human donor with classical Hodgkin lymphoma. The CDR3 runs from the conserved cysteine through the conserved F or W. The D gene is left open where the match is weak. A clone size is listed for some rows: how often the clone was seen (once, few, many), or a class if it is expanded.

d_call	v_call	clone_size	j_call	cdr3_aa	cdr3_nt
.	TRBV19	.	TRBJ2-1	CASSYRGYNEQFF	TGTGCCAGTAGTTACCGGGGGTATAATGAGCAGTTCTTC
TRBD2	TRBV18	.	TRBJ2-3	CASSSQRELDTQYF	TGTGCCAGCTCATCCCAGCGGGAGTTAGATACGCAGTATTTT
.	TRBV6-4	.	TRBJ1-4	CASSPFGHEKLFF	TGTGCCAGCAGTCCCTTCGGTCATGAAAAACTGTTTTTT
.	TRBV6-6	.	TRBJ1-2	CASSSARQSYGYTF	TGTGCCAGCAGCTCGGCCCGACAGAGCTATGGCTACACCTTC
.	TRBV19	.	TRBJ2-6	CASNSGDSILSGANVLTF	TGTGCCAGTAATTCGGGGGACAGTATTCTCTCTGGGGCCAACGTCCTGACTTTC
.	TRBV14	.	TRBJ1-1	CASSQERAVRRTEAFF	TGTGCCAGCAGCCAAGAAAGGGCAGTTCGAAGAACTGAAGCTTTCTTT
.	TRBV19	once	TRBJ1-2	CASSIDEGAGYTF	TGTGCCAGTAGTATAGATGAGGGAGCTGGCTACACCTTC
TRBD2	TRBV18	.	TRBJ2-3	CASSPSSGGVADTQYF	TGTGCCAGCTCACCTTCTTCGGGAGGTGTCGCAGATACGCAGTATTTT
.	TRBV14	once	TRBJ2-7	CASSQGGRSLYEQYF	TGTGCCAGCAGCCAAGGCGGCAGGTCTCTCTACGAGCAGTACTTC
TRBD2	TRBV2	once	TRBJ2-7	CASTEAGVGEQYF	TGTGCCAGCACAGAAGCGGGAGTGGGCGAGCAGTACTTC
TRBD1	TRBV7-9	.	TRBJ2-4	CASSPRDPGQGNIQYF	TGTGCCAGCAGCCCACGAGACCCAGGACAGGGAAACATTCAGTACTTC
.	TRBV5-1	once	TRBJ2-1	CASSLYGSPGNEQFF	TGCGCCAGCAGCTTGTACGGGAGCCCAGGAAATGAGCAGTTCTTC
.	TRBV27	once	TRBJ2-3	CASSFADTQYF	TGTGCCAGCAGTTTCGCAGATACGCAGTATTTT
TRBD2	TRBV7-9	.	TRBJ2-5	CASSLGLAGNQETQYF	TGTGCCAGCAGCTTAGGGCTAGCGGGGAACCAAGAGACCCAGTACTTC
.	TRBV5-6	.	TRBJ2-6	CASSFPGTLAGANVLTF	TGTGCCAGCAGCTTCCCGGGTACTTTGGCCGGGGCCAACGTCCTGACTTTC
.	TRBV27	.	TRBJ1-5	CASSLRALRNQPQHF	TGTGCCAGCAGTCTCCGGGCCCTGCGCAATCAGCCCCAGCATTTT
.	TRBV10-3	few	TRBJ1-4	CAIRASGQNNEKLFF	TGTGCCATCAGGGCCTCGGGACAAAATAATGAAAAACTGTTTTTT
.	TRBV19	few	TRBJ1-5	CASSRGGRQPQHF	TGTGCCAGTAGTCGCGGGGGTCGGCAGCCCCAGCATTTT
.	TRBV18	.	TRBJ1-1	CASSPQNRDNPSGEAFF	TGTGCCAGCTCACCCCAGAACCGGGACAACCCCTCCGGAGAAGCTTTCTTT
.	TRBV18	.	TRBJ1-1	CASSLMKGNTEAFF	TGTGCCAGCTCACTCATGAAGGGGAACACTGAAGCTTTCTTT
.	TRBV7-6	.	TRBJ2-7	CASSTQEGQGYEQYF	TGTGCCAGCAGCACCCAAGAGGGGCAGGGATACGAGCAGTACTTC
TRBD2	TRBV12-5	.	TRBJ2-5	CASGPPGTRMETQYF	TGTGCTAGTGGTCCCCCCGGGACTAGAATGGAGACCCAGTACTTC
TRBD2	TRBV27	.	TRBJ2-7	CASGVLAGGTYEQYF	TGTGCCAGCGGGGTACTAGCGGGAGGGACCTACGAGCAGTACTTC
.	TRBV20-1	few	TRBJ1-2	CSAARNTF	TGCAGTGCCGCGAGGAACACCTTC
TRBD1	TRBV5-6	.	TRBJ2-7	CASSSTGTGTGEQYF	TGTGCCAGCAGCTCTACCGGGACAGGGACGGGAGAGCAGTACTTC
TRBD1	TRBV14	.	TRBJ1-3	CASSQTPGQGGGNTIYF	TGTGCCAGCAGCCAAACCCCCGGACAGGGAGGTGGAAACACCATATATTTT
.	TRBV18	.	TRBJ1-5	CASSPDRNQPQHF	TGTGCCAGCTCACCAGATAGGAATCAGCCCCAGCATTTT
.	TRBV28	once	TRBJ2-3	CASSFGRGSPDTQYF	TGTGCCAGCAGTTTTGGCAGGGGTAGTCCAGATACGCAGTATTTT
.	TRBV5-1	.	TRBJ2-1	CASSVGWGASYNEQFF	TGCGCCAGCAGCGTGGGGTGGGGGGCATCCTACAATGAGCAGTTCTTC
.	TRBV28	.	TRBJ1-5	CASSLRSNQPQHF	TGTGCCAGCAGTTTAAGAAGCAATCAGCCCCAGCATTTT
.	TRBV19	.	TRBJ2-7	CASSISARGGYEQYF	TGTGCCAGTAGTATTTCGGCTCGTGGGGGCTACGAGCAGTACTTC
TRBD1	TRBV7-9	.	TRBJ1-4	CASSPGQVMDEKLFF	TGTGCCAGCAGCCCCGGACAGGTGATGGATGAAAAACTGTTTTTT
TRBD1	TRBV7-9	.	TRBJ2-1	CASSWGQGGSGEQFF	TGTGCCAGCAGTTGGGGACAGGGAGGATCGGGTGAGCAGTTCTTC
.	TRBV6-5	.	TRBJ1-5	CASRQDSNQPQHF	TGTGCCAGCAGACAGGATAGCAATCAGCCCCAGCATTTT
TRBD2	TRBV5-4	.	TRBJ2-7	CASSWGGTSGSYEQYF	TGTGCCAGCAGCTGGGGGGGGACTAGCGGGAGCTACGAGCAGTACTTC
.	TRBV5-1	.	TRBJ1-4	CASSSDMARKLFF	TGCGCCAGCAGCTCTGACATGGCCCGTAAACTGTTTTTT
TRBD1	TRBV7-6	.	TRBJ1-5	CASSPGQGNQPQHF	TGTGCCAGCAGCCCAGGACAGGGCAATCAGCCCCAGCATTTT
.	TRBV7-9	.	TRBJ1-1	CASSSRWFNEAFF	TGTGCCAGCAGCTCGCGGTGGTTTAATGAAGCTTTCTTT
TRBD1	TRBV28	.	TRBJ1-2	CASFNRGGYTF	TGTGCCAGTTTCAACAGGGGCGGCTACACCTTC
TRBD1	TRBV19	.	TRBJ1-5	CASSKNRGRQPQHF	TGTGCCAGTAGTAAGAACAGGGGGCGGCAGCCCCAGCATTTT
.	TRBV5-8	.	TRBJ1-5	CASSLGPRQIKNQPQHF	TGTGCCAGCAGCTTGGGCCCCAGACAGATAAAGAATCAGCCCCAGCATTTT
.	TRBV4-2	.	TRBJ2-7	CASSQENGVGSEQYF	TGTGCCAGCAGCCAAGAGAACGGGGTTGGAAGCGAGCAGTACTTC
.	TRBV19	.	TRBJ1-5	CASTIQGYSNQPQHF	TGTGCCAGTACCATACAGGGTTATAGCAATCAGCCCCAGCATTTT
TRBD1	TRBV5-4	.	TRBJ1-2	CASSGDSSSYGYTF	TGTGCCAGCAGCGGGGACAGCTCCAGCTATGGCTACACCTTC
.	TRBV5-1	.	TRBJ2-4	CASSFGPAKNIQYF	TGCGCCAGCAGCTTCGGACCAGCCAAAAACATTCAGTACTTC
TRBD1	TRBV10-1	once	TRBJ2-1	CASPGGNNEQFF	TGCGCCAGCCCAGGGGGAAACAATGAGCAGTTCTTC
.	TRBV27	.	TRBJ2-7	CASSARAYLWEQYF	TGTGCCAGCAGTGCCCGGGCCTACCTCTGGGAGCAGTACTTC
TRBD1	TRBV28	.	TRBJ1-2	CASSLPLGGNRGYGYTF	TGTGCCAGCAGCCTCCCCCTGGGGGGCAACAGGGGCTATGGCTACACCTTC
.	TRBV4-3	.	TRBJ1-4	CASSQDQGRVNEKLLF	TGCGCCAGCAGCCAAGACCAGGGGCGCGTAAACGAAAAACTGCTTTTT
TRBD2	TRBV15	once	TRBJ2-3	CATSRRAGEASGMGLFTDTQYF	TGTGCCACCAGCAGAAGGGCCGGGGAGGCTAGCGGGATGGGTCTATTCACAGATACGCAGTATTTT
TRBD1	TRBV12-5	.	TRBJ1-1	CASGLGDRLNTEAFF	TGTGCTAGTGGTTTAGGGGACAGGTTGAACACTGAAGCTTTCTTT
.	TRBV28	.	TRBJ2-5	CALHGVATQYF	TGTGCCCTACACGGCGTGGCGACCCAGTACTTC
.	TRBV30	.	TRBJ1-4	CAWSGGLTNEKLFF	TGTGCCTGGAGTGGCGGGTTGACTAATGAAAAACTGTTTTTT
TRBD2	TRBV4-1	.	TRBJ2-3	CASSQDYGGRYPTTDTQYF	TGCGCCAGCAGCCAAGATTATGGCGGGAGGTACCCTACCACAGATACGCAGTATTTT
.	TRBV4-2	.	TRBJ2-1	CASSLDGIDNEQFF	TGTGCCAGCAGCCTTGATGGGATCGACAATGAGCAGTTCTTC
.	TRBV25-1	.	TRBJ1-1	CASSEYATEAFF	TGTGCCAGCAGTGAATATGCCACTGAAGCTTTCTTT
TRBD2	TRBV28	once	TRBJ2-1	CASSLWLGTSVHEQFF	TGTGCCAGCAGTTTATGGCTCGGGACTAGCGTTCATGAGCAGTTCTTC
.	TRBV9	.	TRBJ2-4	CASSVGTTLEIQYF	TGTGCCAGCAGCGTAGGAACCACCCTGGAGATTCAGTACTTC
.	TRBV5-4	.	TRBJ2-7	CASSSRDWEYEQYF	TGTGCCAGCAGCTCCCGGGACTGGGAGTACGAGCAGTACTTC
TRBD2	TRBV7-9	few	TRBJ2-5	CASSSAGTSTETQYF	TGTGCCAGCAGCTCTGCCGGGACTAGCACGGAGACCCAGTACTTC